The rows below give T cell receptor beta chains drawn from one sample of a study of T-cell reconstitution after alpha-beta-depleted transplantation in children. From the PCR reads, TCRdb called clonotypes with MiXCR, one entry per CDR3 protein. The table shows 450,000 to 600,000 distinct CDR3 sequences, with about a sixth occurring only once. Sequences were derived from PBMCs from the stem cell graft donor, sampled from the stem cell graft. These receptors all come from a human donor who donated a stem cell graft to a child with acute lymphoblastic leukemia. CDR3s leave out the opening cysteine and the closing phenylalanine or tryptophan. Clone size is not always given. Where it is, it says once, few, many or a class for expanded clones.

j_call v_call clone_size cdr3_aa
TRBJ2-7 TRBV12-3/TRBV12-4 NA ASSFKLAGNEQY
TRBJ2-7 TRBV12-3/TRBV12-4 once ASSLVLAGVSYEQY
TRBJ2-7 TRBV11-2 NA ASNVDGTGSEQY
TRBJ1-1 TRBV18 NA ASSLTGEEAF
TRBJ1-4 TRBV18 NA ASSPGTGDWTNEKLF
TRBJ1-4 TRBV9 NA ASSVDLGGKLF
TRBJ1-5 TRBV12-3/TRBV12-4 NA ASSQNVQPQH
TRBJ2-6 TRBV5-1 few ASSLEAFSGANVLT
TRBJ2-1 TRBV5-1 NA ASSPKGWNEQF
TRBJ2-7 TRBV6-5 few ASSYIPGDEQY
TRBJ1-3 TRBV5-6 few ASSSVQGVTGNTIY
TRBJ2-3 TRBV18 NA ASSHTIAGATDTQY
TRBJ2-1 TRBV20-1 NA SARDIGNEQF
TRBJ2-2 TRBV5-1 few ASSKGLAGGIGELF
TRBJ2-1 TRBV21-1 NA ASSKSGTSYNEQF
TRBJ1-2 TRBV5-1 NA ASSSWDLPANYGYT
TRBJ1-5 TRBV18 NA ASSSRYSNQPQH
TRBJ2-7 TRBV12-3/TRBV12-4 few ASSVGPQGQY
TRBJ2-3 TRBV12-3/TRBV12-4 many ASSFRGRQGTDTQY
TRBJ1-3 TRBV5-1 few ASSLQQGPGNTIY
TRBJ1-6 TRBV12-3/TRBV12-4 NA ASNQQGALNSPLH
TRBJ2-7 TRBV18 few ASSPAAGSPYEQY
TRBJ2-2 TRBV12-3/TRBV12-4 few ASSLPRGSGSNTGELF
TRBJ2-1 TRBV6-5 NA ASGTSLEQF
TRBJ2-1 TRBV20-1 few SARGGLGLNEQF
TRBJ2-1 TRBV27 many ASSFSGVSYNEQF
TRBJ2-7 TRBV4-1 NA ASSQDIALSYEQY
TRBJ2-7 TRBV7-2 NA ASRAGVVTYEQY
TRBJ2-3 TRBV7-9 NA ASRGLVASTDTQY
TRBJ2-2 TRBV6-4 NA ASSASNTGDLF
TRBJ2-5 TRBV7-9 NA ASSLWESETQY
TRBJ2-1 TRBV7-6 NA ASSFRGLTPRYNEQF
TRBJ1-5 TRBV7-9 NA ASSEEGGAPNQPQH
TRBJ2-2 TRBV5-1 few ASSPLQNTGELF
TRBJ2-1 TRBV15 NA ATGIEGLAGWWYNEQF
TRBJ2-2 TRBV15 NA ATSRDDATTGELF
TRBJ1-1 TRBV18 NA ASSPFNTGKAEAF
TRBJ1-1 TRBV20-1 few SAREGIEAF
TRBJ2-1 TRBV11-2 NA ASSSPRDGPHNEQF
TRBJ1-5 TRBV20-1 few SAGRQGRTQPQH